The 18 T cell receptor beta chains given below trace back to one sample, sequenced in a study of immune cell composition in non-small cell lung cancer. Some clones are missing from TCRdb's copy, which holds only in-frame ones; the method was immunoSEQ multiplex PCR. The sample records about 5,000 clones, roughly four fifths being singletons. The sequenced sample was lung tumor tissue. The receptors were sampled from a human donor with non-small cell lung cancer.

This clone was seen more than once but under ten times. The chain links TRBV5-6 to TRBJ1-2; possibly TRBD1 for D (6 bases). In germline, CDR1 is SGHDT, CDR2 YYEEEE. Trimming removed 3 bases at V and 1 base at J, with 13 bases between. This CDR3 has 15 amino acids. This CDR3 reads CASSSDRTFNYGYTF. The CDR3, as DNA: TGTGCCAGCAGCTCCGACAGGACCTTTAACTATGGCTACACCTTC.

The CDR3 DNA is TGTGCCAGCAGGCTTTCGACAGTCGAGCAGTTCTTC. It yields the protein CASRLSTVEQFF. The chain employs TRBV7-2 and TRBJ2-1; TRBD1 might be the D (5 bases). Trimming left V 6 bases short and J 10 bases short, with 13 bases between. The germline gives CDR1 SGHTA, CDR2 FQGNSA. There are 12 residues in the CDR3.

The chain joins TRBV7-3 to TRBJ2-2, with 9 bases aligning to TRBD1. CDR3 length equals 13 residues. J lost 6 bases, V lost 5 bases, and 1 base had no gene match. Germline CDR1 reads SGHTA; CDR2 reads FQGTGA. For the CDR3, the DNA is TGTGCCAGCAGCCGGGACAGGGCCGGGGAGCTGTTTTTT. Its protein product is CASSRDRAGELFF.

The sample holds one count of this clone. This chain uses TRBV5-1 with TRBJ1-2; 7 bases map to TRBD1. Trimming took 4 bases from V and 3 from J; bases not matched to a gene: 9. Germline V gene lookup returns CDR1 SGHRS and CDR2 YFSETQ. The CDR3 consists of 15 residues. CDR3 bases: TGCGCCAGCAGCAGGACAGGTTTCGCGGACTATGGCTACACCTTC. Translation: CASSRTGFADYGYTF. Filled out from reference TRBV5-1 and TRBJ1-2, the complete variable domain reads KAGVTQTPRYLIKTRGQQVTLSCSPISGHRSVSWYQQTPGQGLQFLFEYFSETQRNKGNFPGRFSGRQFSNSRSEMNVSTLELGDSALYLCASSRTGFADYGYTFGSGTRLTVV.

The count of this clone is one. The J gene is TRBJ1-3, the V gene TRBV5-1, with 8 bases lining up with TRBD1. The CDR3 runs to 16 residues. V dropped 4 bases and J dropped 7; count of bases not matched to a gene: 13. Per the germline V gene, CDR1 is SGHRS and CDR2 is YFSETQ. The CDR3 DNA sequence: TGCGCCAGCAGCCTTACGATCGGACAGGGACGGAACACCATATATTTT. This sequence encodes CASSLTIGQGRNTIYF.

The chain carries TRBV2 and TRBJ1-5; tentative D call: TRBD1 (5 bases). V was shortened by 5 bases and J by 4 bases, with 15 bases between the two germline ends. CDR3 size: 15 residues. From germline, CDR1 is SNHLY and CDR2 FYNNEI. The CDR3 loop reads CASSLLTVLNQPQHF. In nucleotides, the CDR3 is TGTGCCAGCAGTCTTCTGACAGTCCTAAATCAGCCCCAGCATTTT.

J is TRBJ2-4 and V is TRBV2; perhaps TRBD2 as D (7 bases). Per the germline V gene, CDR1 is SNHLY and CDR2 is FYNNEI. The length of the CDR3 is 17 residues. Deletions cut 6 bases from V and 0 bases from J, with 18 bases between. The CDR3 DNA follows: TGTGCCAGCAGAAAAGAGCGGGACACTGTAGCCAAAAACATTCAGTACTTC. Its protein is CASRKERDTVAKNIQYF.

This clone was found once. The chain couples TRBV6-1 to TRBJ1-1; D remains ambiguous. Germline V CDR1 and CDR2: MNHNS, SASEGT. V was cut by 3 bases and J by 3 bases, with 8 bases left in between. The CDR3 sequence is 13 residues long. As DNA, the CDR3 is TGTGCCAGCAGTGAGGTTGGGTACACTGAAGCTTTCTTT. Protein: CASSEVGYTEAFF.

The rearrangement joins TRBV10-3 to TRBJ1-5, with D possibly being TRBD1 (5 bases). This CDR3 comprises 14 residues. Trimming shortened V by 5 bases and J by 5 bases, and 13 bases separated the two germline ends. CDR1 ENHRY and CDR2 SYGVKD come from the germline V gene. For the CDR3, the DNA is TGTGCCATCAGTCCGGGGCAGGGCGATCAGCCCCAGCATTTT. The encoded protein is CAISPGQGDQPQHF.

The chain uses TRBV11-1 and TRBJ2-4, with 7 bases identical to TRBD2. From germline, CDR1 is SGHAT and CDR2 FQDESV (reference sequence). V trimming: 5 bases; J trimming: 8 bases; junction bases outside the gene matches: 9. The CDR3 is 14 residues long. For the CDR3, the DNA is TGTGCCAGCAGCCGGGGGGACCCAAAAGACATTCAGTACTTC. It codes for CASSRGDPKDIQYF.

The V and J genes are TRBV7-2 and TRBJ2-7; the D is unclear. V was pared by 1 base and J by 4 bases, with 8 bases between. The CDR3 has 13 amino acids. Germline V CDR1 and CDR2: SGHTA, FQGNSA. As DNA, the CDR3 is TGTGCCAGCAGCTTAGGCTCGATTTACGAGCAGTACTTC. It codes for CASSLGSIYEQYF.

This clone has a single count. The V and J genes are TRBV10-3 and TRBJ2-3; tentatively, D is TRBD2 (7 bases). CDR3 size: 14 residues. V was clipped by 3 bases and J by 1 base, with 8 bases between them. Germline V gene sequence: CDR1 ENHRY, CDR2 SYGVKD. CDR3 loop: CAISDGGRTDTQYF. The DNA for the CDR3 is TGTGCCATCAGTGACGGGGGGCGCACAGATACGCAGTATTTT.

This sequence joins TRBV6-1 and TRBJ2-7; TRBD2 is a possible D gene (6 bases). The CDR3 runs to 13 residues. Germline V gene data show CDR1 as MNHNS and CDR2 as SASEGT. The V end was cut by 4 bases, the J end by 7 bases, with 14 bases between. CDR3 DNA sequence: TGTGCCAGCAGTGCTTTCCCAGGAGGGGAGCAGTACTTC. Translating it yields CASSAFPGGEQYF.

This rearrangement joins TRBV2 to TRBJ2-2; D may be TRBD1 (6 bases). Trimming cost V 6 bases and J 12 bases, with 17 bases left between them. Germline V CDR1 and CDR2: SNHLY, FYNNEI. The CDR3 is made up of 13 amino acids. CDR3: CASSREAQGKLFF. CDR3 in DNA: TGTGCCAGCAGCCGTGAGGCTCAGGGGAAGCTGTTTTTT.

The rearrangement uses TRBV10-3 and TRBJ2-2; 9 nucleotides line up with TRBD1. In germline, CDR1 is ENHRY, CDR2 SYGVKD. V was pared by 8 bases and J by 7 bases, with 11 bases of the junction left unmatched. The CDR3 totals 15 residues. The DNA of the CDR3 is TGTGCCATCGCTTCCGGGACAGGGATCGGCGGGGAGCTGTTTTTT. It translates to CAIASGTGIGGELFF.

This clone has more than one count but fewer than ten. The chain joins TRBV2 to TRBJ1-2; weak D call: TRBD1 (6 bases). The CDR3 sequence is 12 residues long. Germline V CDR1 and CDR2: SNHLY, FYNNEI. The V end was cut by 9 bases, the J end by 8 bases, with 16 bases between. The CDR3 loop is CASQGIGRGYTF. For the CDR3, the DNA is TGTGCCAGTCAGGGGATAGGGAGAGGCTACACCTTC.

The chain uses TRBV2 and TRBJ1-1; 7 positions agree with TRBD1. Germline V gene sequence: CDR1 SNHLY, CDR2 FYNNEI. The V segment lost 6 bases and the J segment 7 bases; nucleotides outside the gene matches: 8. The CDR3 sequence is 13 residues long. The CDR3 reads CASSYIGGLEAFF. The CDR3 DNA is TGTGCCAGCAGCTACATAGGGGGCCTTGAAGCTTTCTTT.

The chain joins TRBV14 to TRBJ1-1; 8 bases are shared with TRBD1. With 1 base clipped from V and 1 base from J, the junction kept 5 bases outside the gene matches. Germline V gene lookup returns CDR1 SGHDN and CDR2 FVKESK. The CDR3 is 16 residues long. In DNA, the CDR3 is TGTGCCAGCAGCCAAGCTTGGGGGACAGGGAACACTGAAGCTTTCTTT. Its protein is CASSQAWGTGNTEAFF. Filled out from reference TRBV14 and TRBJ1-1, the complete variable domain reads EAGVTQFPSHSVIEKGQTVTLRCDPISGHDNLYWYRRVMGKEIKFLLHFVKESKQDESGMPNNRFLAERTGGTYSTLKVQPAELEDSGVYFCASSQAWGTGNTEAFFGQGTRLTVV.